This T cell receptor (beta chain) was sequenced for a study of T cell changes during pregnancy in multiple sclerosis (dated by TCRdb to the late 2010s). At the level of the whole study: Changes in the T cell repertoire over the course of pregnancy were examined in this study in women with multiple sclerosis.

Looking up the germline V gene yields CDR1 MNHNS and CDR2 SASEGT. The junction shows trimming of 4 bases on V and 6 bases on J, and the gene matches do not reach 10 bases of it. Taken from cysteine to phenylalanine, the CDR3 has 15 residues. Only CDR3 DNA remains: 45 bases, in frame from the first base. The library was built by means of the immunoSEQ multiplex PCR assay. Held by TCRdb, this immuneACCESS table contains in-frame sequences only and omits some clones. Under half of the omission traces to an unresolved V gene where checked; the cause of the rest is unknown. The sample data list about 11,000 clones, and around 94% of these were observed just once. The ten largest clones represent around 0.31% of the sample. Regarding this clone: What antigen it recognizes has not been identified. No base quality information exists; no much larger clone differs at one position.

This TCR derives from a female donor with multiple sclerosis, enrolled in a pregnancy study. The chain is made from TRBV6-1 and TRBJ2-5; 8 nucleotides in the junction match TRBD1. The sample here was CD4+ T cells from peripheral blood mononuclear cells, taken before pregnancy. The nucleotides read TGTGCCAGCAGTGGCCTCGGACAGGGTCCAAAGACCCAGTACTTC. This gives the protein CASSGLGQGPKTQYF.